This section outlines one T cell receptor beta chain sequence together with its context. As yet, its antigen is unknown. The sample originates from a study of regulatory T cells. The study, taken as a whole, reports: Shannon entropy was nonsignificantly lower in patient CD8+ T cells than control CD8+ cells.

The PCR used 52 TRBV and 13 TRBJ primers. Profiling relied on immunoSEQ multiplex PCR, and the TCRdb table lists in-frame clones only, not all of them. This table holds tens of thousands of clones, over 85% found once. The CDR3 extends over 13 amino acids. Trimming left V 5 bases short and J 2 bases short, with 10 bases between. Germline-derived CDR1 and CDR2 are MDHEN and SYDVKM. The sequencing input was CD8+ T cells sorted from blood. The V gene is TRBV28, the J gene TRBJ2-7, with unresolved D. This TCR derives from a child between 2 and 9 years old with CD3G deficiency. CDR3 DNA: TGTGCCAGCAGTCCCCCCAGCACCTACGAGCAGTACTTC. Its protein product is CASSPPSTYEQYF. The entire variable domain, with the rest obtained from reference TRBV28 and TRBJ2-7, is as follows: DVKVTQSSRYLVKRTGEKVFLECVQDMDHENMFWYRQDPGLGLRLIYFSYDVKMKEKGDIPEGYSVSREKKERFSLILESASTNQTSMYLCASSPPSTYEQYFGPGTRLTVT.